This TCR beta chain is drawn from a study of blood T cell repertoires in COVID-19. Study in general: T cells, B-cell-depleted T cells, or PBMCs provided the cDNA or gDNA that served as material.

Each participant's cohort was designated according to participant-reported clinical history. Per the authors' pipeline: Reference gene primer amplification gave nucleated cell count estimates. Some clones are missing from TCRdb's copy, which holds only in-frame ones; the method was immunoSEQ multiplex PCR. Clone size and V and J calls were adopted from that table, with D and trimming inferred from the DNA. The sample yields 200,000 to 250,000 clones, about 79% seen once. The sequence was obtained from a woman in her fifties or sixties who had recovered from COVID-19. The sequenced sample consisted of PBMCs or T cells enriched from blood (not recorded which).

Here the CDR3 DNA reads TGTGCCAGCAGTTACCCCGGGAACAGGGGGCCTCATGGCTACACCTTC. Its protein is CASSYPGNRGPHGYTF. The rearrangement uses TRBV6-5 and TRBJ1-2; 9 positions agree with TRBD1. This CDR3 contains 16 residues. J gave up 6 bases and V 2 bases, and 10 bases lay outside the gene matches. Looked up from germline, CDR1 is MNHEY and CDR2 is SVGAGI.